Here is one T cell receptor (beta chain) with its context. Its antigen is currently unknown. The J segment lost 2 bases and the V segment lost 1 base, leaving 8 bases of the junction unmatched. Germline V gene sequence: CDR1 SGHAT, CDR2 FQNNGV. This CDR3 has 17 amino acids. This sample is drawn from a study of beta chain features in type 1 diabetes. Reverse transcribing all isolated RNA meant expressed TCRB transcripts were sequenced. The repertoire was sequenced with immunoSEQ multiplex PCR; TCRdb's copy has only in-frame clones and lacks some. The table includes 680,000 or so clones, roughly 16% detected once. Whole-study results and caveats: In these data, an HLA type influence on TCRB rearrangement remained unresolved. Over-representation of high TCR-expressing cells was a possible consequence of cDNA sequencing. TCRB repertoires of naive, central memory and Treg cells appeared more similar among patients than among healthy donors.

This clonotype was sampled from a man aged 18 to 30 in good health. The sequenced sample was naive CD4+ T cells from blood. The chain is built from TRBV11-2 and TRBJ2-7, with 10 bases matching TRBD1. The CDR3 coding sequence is TGTGCCAGCAGCTTAGGGCTCTGGGGACAGGGGCCCTACGAGCAGTACTTC. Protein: CASSLGLWGQGPYEQYF.